Listed below are T cell receptor beta chains from one sample, sequenced in a study of cytomegalovirus exposure and HLA in healthy donors. TCRdb keeps only in-frame clones here, not all; method: immunoSEQ multiplex PCR. The sample lists roughly 190,000 clones, roughly 10% occurring once. What was sequenced was PBMCs. The receptors here all came from a woman aged 30 to 39 in good health and CMV-seropositive. CDR3s include the opening cysteine and the closing phenylalanine or tryptophan. Fields, in order: CDR3 length, V gene, J gene, D gene, clone size, CDR3 protein, CDR3 DNA. The D gene is left open where the match is weak. Clone size, where shown, is once, few, many, or a class for clones that have expanded.

14,TRBV6-5,TRBJ1-1,NA,NA,CASTLTGLGTEAFF,TGTGCCAGCACCCTAACAGGGCTGGGCACTGAAGCTTTCTTT
14,TRBV13,TRBJ2-1,TRBD2,few,CASSLRLALNEQFF,TGTGCCAGCAGCCTTCGACTAGCTCTCAATGAGCAGTTCTTC
15,TRBV9,TRBJ1-1,NA,NA,CASSVQGSGVTEAFF,TGTGCCAGCAGCGTCCAGGGCTCCGGAGTCACTGAAGCTTTCTTT
11,TRBV20-1,TRBJ1-2,NA,few,CSATLRGGYTF,TGCAGTGCTACACTACGGGGGGGCTACACCTTC
13,TRBV30,TRBJ1-4,TRBD1,few,CAWSGTGREKLFF,TGTGCCTGGAGTGGGACAGGGCGTGAAAAACTGTTTTTT
16,TRBV5-1,TRBJ1-2,NA,few,CASSYEGTQGLYGYTF,TGCGCCAGCAGCTATGAGGGAACCCAAGGACTCTATGGCTACACCTTC
15,TRBV5-1,TRBJ2-2,TRBD1,NA,CASSLGTGDTGELFF,TGCGCCAGCAGCCTAGGGACAGGAGACACCGGGGAGCTGTTTTTT
15,TRBV5-4,TRBJ1-2,TRBD1,NA,CASSKTPQGAYGYTF,TGTGCCAGCAGCAAAACCCCTCAGGGGGCCTATGGCTACACCTTC
16,TRBV7-2,TRBJ2-7,NA,NA,CASSLAETASSYEQYF,TGTGCCAGCAGCTTAGCGGAGACAGCGAGCTCCTACGAGCAGTACTTC
16,TRBV4-2,TRBJ2-7,NA,once,CASSQDVPRVTYEQYF,TGTGCCAGCAGCCAAGATGTACCCAGGGTAACCTACGAGCAGTACTTC
14,TRBV5-6,TRBJ2-3,NA,few,CASSFRSGTDTQYF,TGTGCCAGCAGCTTTAGGTCGGGGACAGATACGCAGTATTTT
15,TRBV30,TRBJ2-3,TRBD2,few,CAWNGGSVSTDTQYF,TGTGCCTGGAATGGCGGGAGCGTGAGCACAGATACGCAGTATTTT
15,TRBV6-7,TRBJ2-1,NA,few,CASSSGSFRIDEQFF,TGTGCCAGCAGTTCCGGGAGCTTTCGTATAGATGAGCAGTTCTTC
14,TRBV10-1,TRBJ2-1,TRBD1,few,CASSSGGSYNEQFF,TGCGCCAGCAGTTCAGGGGGCTCCTACAATGAGCAGTTCTTC
13,TRBV9,TRBJ1-3,TRBD1,NA,CASSVDRGQTIYF,TGTGCCAGCAGCGTAGATCGGGGACAGACCATATATTTT
12,TRBV6-1,TRBJ2-7,TRBD2,NA,CAIAGGPVPQYF,TGCGCTATAGCGGGAGGGCCGGTCCCCCAGTACTTC
16,TRBV5-1,TRBJ2-4,TRBD2,NA,CASSAPAGAAKNIQYF,TGCGCCAGCAGCGCCCCAGCGGGGGCGGCCAAAAACATTCAGTACTTC
13,TRBV5-1,TRBJ1-2,NA,NA,CASAPSQLNGYTF,TGCGCCAGCGCCCCTAGTCAGCTAAACGGCTACACCTTC
15,TRBV19,TRBJ2-1,TRBD1,few,CASSITAGGGNEQFF,TGTGCCAGTAGTATTACGGCAGGGGGCGGGAATGAGCAGTTCTTC
11,TRBV20-1,TRBJ2-3,NA,few,CSARLRDTQYF,TGCAGTGCTAGACTTAGAGATACGCAGTATTTT
13,TRBV5-1,TRBJ2-5,TRBD1,few,CASSYGTGETQYF,TGCGCCAGCAGCTACGGGACAGGAGAGACCCAGTACTTC
14,TRBV7-9,TRBJ2-3,TRBD1,few,CASSSGTGELSQYF,TGTGCCAGCAGTTCCGGGACAGGCGAGTTATCGCAGTATTTT
15,TRBV4-1,TRBJ2-5,TRBD2,NA,CASSLGLSRQETQYF,TGCGCCAGCAGCCTGGGACTATCCCGGCAAGAGACCCAGTACTTC
12,TRBV2,TRBJ2-3,NA,few,CASSRGADTQYF,TGTGCCAGCAGTAGGGGCGCAGATACGCAGTATTTT
13,TRBV6-1,TRBJ2-4,NA,few,CASGSLAKNIQYF,TGTGCCAGCGGGAGTCTAGCCAAAAACATTCAGTACTTC
17,TRBV25-1,TRBJ2-2,NA,few,CASSSPAPAGGTGELFF,TGTGCCAGCAGTTCCCCCGCCCCTGCAGGGGGGACCGGGGAGCTGTTTTTT
12,TRBV30,TRBJ1-1,NA,NA,CAFAPSIGVAFF,TGTGCCTTCGCTCCATCTATCGGGGTAGCTTTCTTT
15,TRBV28,TRBJ2-3,NA,NA,CASIEGAETTDTQYF,TGTGCCAGCATAGAAGGGGCTGAAACCACAGATACGCAGTATTTT
10,TRBV20-1,TRBJ2-7,NA,few,CSGSSYEQYF,TGCAGTGGGAGCTCCTACGAGCAGTACTTC
15,TRBV30,TRBJ2-1,TRBD1,NA,CAWSRDSSLYNEQFF,TGTGCCTGGAGTCGGGACAGTTCCCTCTACAATGAGCAGTTCTTC
16,TRBV11-2,TRBJ2-5,TRBD1,NA,CASSQALGQGEETQYF,TGTGCCAGCAGCCAAGCCCTGGGACAGGGGGAAGAGACCCAGTACTTC
15,TRBV2,TRBJ2-1,NA,few,CASRGRTEPYNEQFF,TGTGCCAGCAGGGGGCGGACAGAGCCCTACAATGAGCAGTTCTTC
15,TRBV10-3,TRBJ2-7,TRBD2,NA,CAISETSATSYEQYF,TGTGCCATCAGTGAGACTAGCGCCACCTCCTACGAGCAGTACTTC
13,TRBV6-1,TRBJ2-7,TRBD1,NA,CATQDRVIYEQYF,TGTGCCACCCAGGACAGGGTTATTTACGAGCAGTACTTC
15,TRBV6-1,TRBJ2-2,NA,NA,CASSESSGWAGELFF,TGTGCCAGCAGTGAATCCTCAGGGTGGGCCGGGGAGCTGTTTTTT
16,TRBV2,TRBJ2-5,NA,few,CASSYRLTTGGETQYF,TGTGCCAGCAGTTACCGCCTTACTACTGGTGGGGAGACCCAGTACTTC
16,TRBV7-8,TRBJ1-3,NA,NA,CASSLRPGRPGNTIYF,TGTGCCAGCAGCTTGAGACCAGGGCGGCCTGGAAACACCATATATTTT
15,TRBV4-1,TRBJ2-7,TRBD1,NA,CASSQVVQGAVEQYF,TGCGCCAGCAGCCAAGTTGTACAGGGGGCCGTCGAGCAGTACTTC
14,TRBV10-2,TRBJ2-7,TRBD2,NA,CASSESGRAYEQYF,TGCGCCAGCAGTGAGAGCGGGAGGGCCTACGAGCAGTACTTC
14,TRBV28,TRBJ1-2,TRBD1,NA,CASSLGDRALGYTF,TGTGCCAGCAGCCTAGGGGACAGGGCCTTAGGCTACACCTTC
12,TRBV30,TRBJ1-5,NA,few,CAWSLQGQPQHF,TGTGCCTGGAGTCTCCAGGGACAGCCCCAGCATTTT
13,TRBV7-9,TRBJ2-7,NA,few,CASSLGLAYEQYF,TGTGCCAGCAGCTTAGGACTAGCCTACGAGCAGTACTTC
17,TRBV18,TRBJ1-1,NA,NA,CASSPREGREVNTEAFF,TGTGCCAGCTCACCACGGGAAGGCAGGGAGGTAAACACTGAAGCTTTCTTT
13,TRBV9,TRBJ1-2,NA,NA,CASSVGGGYGYTF,TGTGCCAGCAGCGTAGGAGGGGGCTATGGCTACACCTTC
18,TRBV19,TRBJ2-1,TRBD2,NA,CASGPSWREARLYNEQFF,TGTGCCAGTGGCCCTAGTTGGCGGGAGGCTCGGCTCTACAATGAGCAGTTCTTC
14,TRBV9,TRBJ1-2,NA,NA,CASSVAAGKRGYTF,TGTGCCAGCAGCGTTGCTGCGGGGAAGAGGGGCTACACCTTC
17,TRBV9,TRBJ2-1,TRBD2,few,CASSVGGLAGPYNEQFF,TGTGCCAGCAGCGTAGGGGGACTAGCGGGACCCTACAATGAGCAGTTCTTC
14,TRBV5-4,TRBJ1-2,TRBD1,NA,CASSRGQGAHGYTF,TGTGCCAGCAGCCGTGGACAGGGGGCCCATGGCTACACCTTC
19,TRBV14,TRBJ2-7,NA,few,CASSQEHVSLSRSSYEQYF,TGTGCCAGCAGCCAAGAACACGTCAGCCTATCGAGGAGCTCCTACGAGCAGTACTTC
16,TRBV4-1,TRBJ2-3,TRBD2,few,CASSQETSIETDTQYF,TGCGCCAGCAGCCAAGAGACTAGCATAGAGACAGATACGCAGTATTTT
14,TRBV2,TRBJ1-2,NA,NA,CASRLGKGAYGYTF,TGTGCCAGCAGATTAGGGAAAGGGGCATATGGCTACACCTTC
17,TRBV2,TRBJ2-7,NA,few,CASRYPGLSTNTYEQYF,TGTGCCAGCAGGTACCCCGGACTTTCCACTAACACCTACGAGCAGTACTTC
14,TRBV30,TRBJ2-2,TRBD1,NA,CAWLGQGNTGELFF,TGTGCCTGGCTAGGACAGGGTAACACCGGGGAGCTGTTTTTT
16,TRBV5-1,TRBJ2-2,TRBD1,NA,CASSLAGTGGTGELFF,TGCGCCAGCAGCTTGGCCGGGACAGGGGGCACCGGGGAGCTGTTTTTT
15,TRBV6-1,TRBJ2-2,TRBD1,few,CASRFRQGADGELFF,TGTGCCAGCAGATTCAGACAGGGGGCTGACGGGGAGCTGTTTTTT
16,TRBV18,TRBJ2-2,TRBD2,NA,CASSQPTGLATGELFF,TGTGCCAGCTCACAACCTACAGGACTAGCAACCGGGGAGCTGTTTTTT
15,TRBV4-1,TRBJ2-5,TRBD1,few,CASSQPGQGMKTQYF,TGCGCCAGCAGCCAACCGGGACAGGGGATGAAGACCCAGTACTTC